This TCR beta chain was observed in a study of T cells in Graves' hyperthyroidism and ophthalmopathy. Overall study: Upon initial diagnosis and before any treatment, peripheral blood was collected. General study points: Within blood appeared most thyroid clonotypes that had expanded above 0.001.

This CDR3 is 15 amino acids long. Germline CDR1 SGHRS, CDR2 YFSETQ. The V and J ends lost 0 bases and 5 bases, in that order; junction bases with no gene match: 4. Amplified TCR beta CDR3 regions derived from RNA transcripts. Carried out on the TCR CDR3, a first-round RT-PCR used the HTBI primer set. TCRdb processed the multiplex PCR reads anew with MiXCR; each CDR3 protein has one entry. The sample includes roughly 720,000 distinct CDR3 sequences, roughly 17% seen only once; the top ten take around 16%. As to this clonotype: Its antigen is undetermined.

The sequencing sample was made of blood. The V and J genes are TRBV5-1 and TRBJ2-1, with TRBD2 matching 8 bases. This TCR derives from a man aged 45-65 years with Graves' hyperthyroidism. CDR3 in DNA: TGCGCCAGCAGCTTGGAGGCGGGAGGCCACAATGAGCAGTTCTTC. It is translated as CASSLEAGGHNEQFF.